This T cell receptor beta chain was observed in a study of technical replicates of blood from a few donors. The CDR3 spans 16 residues. Germline CDR1 reads LGHNA; CDR2 reads YSLEER. Trimming cost V 0 bases and J 0 bases, with 11 bases left between them. This clone was seen just once. Produced via immunoSEQ multiplex PCR; TCRdb's table is partial and in-frame only. The sample records some 60,000 clones, 87% being singletons. The TCR sequence derives from a human donor in good health. Some clones in this sample may be carry-over from other donors' samples. This chain connects TRBV4-3 to TRBJ1-2; D perhaps matches TRBD1 (5 bases). Sequencing input: PBMCs. In nucleotides, the CDR3 is TGCGCCAGCAGCCAAGATGTCCAGGGCACTAACTATGGCTACACCTTC. It translates to CASSQDVQGTNYGYTF.